The 20 T cell receptor beta chains listed next were all sequenced from one sample in a study of blood T cell repertoires in COVID-19. Libraries were prepared by immunoSEQ multiplex PCR; TCRdb keeps only in-frame clonotypes and omits some of them. Of about 490,000 clones in the sample, 80% to 90% are singletons; the top ten hold 3.2%. The specimen sequenced was peripheral blood. The receptors originated from a human donor in a cohort sampled during active COVID-19.

This clone was counted once. V is TRBV7-9 and J is TRBJ1-5; D remains ambiguous. The V gene lost 4 bases and the J gene lost 5 bases, with 9 bases spanning the gap. The germline V gene has CDR1 SEHNR and CDR2 FQNEAQ (reference sequence). CDR3 length: 13 residues. The CDR3 protein is CASSSGGDQPQHF. Here the CDR3 DNA reads TGTGCCAGCAGCTCTGGCGGGGATCAGCCCCAGCATTTT.

In regard to this clone: The DNA is left out, because the CDR3 cannot be placed on it with certainty; the CDR3 is given as TCRdb lists it. The chain carries TRBV28 and TRBJ1-1; TRBD1, the table's D call, was not compared with the DNA. CDR1 and CDR2 (germline): MDHEN, SYDVKM. The CDR3 region is 17 residues in length, termini included. The CDR3 spells CASSPLWDREGDTEAFF.

J is TRBJ1-4 and V is TRBV7-9, with no clear D. Germline-derived CDR1 and CDR2 are SEHNR and FQNEAQ (reference sequence). This CDR3 region has 15 residues. Trimming stripped 5 bases from V and 5 bases from J, with 15 bases between. CDR3 sequence: CASSPSQSGNEKLFF. CDR3 bases: TGTGCCAGCAGCCCGAGCCAAAGCGGCAATGAAAAACTGTTTTTT.

The rearrangement links TRBV30 to TRBJ1-5; D is unresolved. This CDR3 contains 13 residues. Germline V lookup: CDR1 GTSNPN, CDR2 SVGIG (reference sequence). V shed 0 bases and J shed 6 bases, with 9 bases lying between them. In nucleotides, the CDR3 is TGTGCCTGGAGTGTAAAGTCCGGTCAGCCCCAGCATTTT. Its translation is CAWSVKSGQPQHF.

V usage is TRBV24-1 and J usage is TRBJ2-1; 11 bases fit TRBD2. After removal of 3 bases from V and 0 bases from J, the junction contained 0 bases not matched to a gene. Germline values: CDR1 KGHDR, CDR2 SFDVKD. This CDR3 comprises 16 residues. CDR3 sequence: CATSDLAGGSYNEQFF. CDR3 in DNA: TGTGCCACCAGTGATCTAGCGGGGGGCTCCTACAATGAGCAGTTCTTC.

A remark on this clone: This specimen includes other DNA sequences encoding the same CDR3. The rearrangement uses TRBV9 and TRBJ2-3; the match to TRBD2 covers 7 bases. There are 15 residues in the CDR3. The junction had 3 bases not matched to a gene; V was cut back by 2 bases and J by 0 bases. Germline V gives CDR1 SGDLS, CDR2 YYNGEE. The CDR3 coding sequence is TGTGCCAGCAGCGTCTCTAGCGGAAGCACAGATACGCAGTATTTT. Encoded protein: CASSVSSGSTDTQYF. Looking up the rest from reference TRBV9 and TRBJ2-3 gives the full variable domain: DSGVTQTPKHLITATGQRVTLRCSPRSGDLSVYWYQQSLDQGLQFLIQYYNGEERAKGNILERFSAQQFPDLHSELNLSSLELGDSALYFCASSVSSGSTDTQYFGPGTRLTVL.

This chain connects TRBV5-1 to TRBJ1-6, with D possibly being TRBD1 (6 bases). CDR3 size: 16 residues. V was trimmed by 0 bases and J by 6 bases, leaving 13 bases between them. Germline V gene sequence: CDR1 SGHRS, CDR2 YFSETQ. In nucleotides, the CDR3 is TGCGCCAGCAGCTTGGTGGGGGCTTTGTCTAATTCACCCCTCCACTTT. Its translation is CASSLVGALSNSPLHF.

The J gene is TRBJ2-3, the V gene TRBV19, with 9 bases identical to TRBD2. Germline V gives CDR1 LNHDA, CDR2 SQIVND (reference sequence). The CDR3 totals 17 residues. Trimming removed 5 bases from V and 6 bases from J; junction bases left unmatched: 15. The CDR3 DNA reads as TGTGCCAGTAGTCCTGGGCGGTCAGCGGGGGGCCGGGATACGCAGTATTTT. Its protein product is CASSPGRSAGGRDTQYF.

Comments on this clone: Other DNA sequences in this specimen translate into the identical CDR3. J is TRBJ2-3 and V is TRBV9, with 8 bases identical to TRBD2. V trimming: 7 bases; J trimming: 2 bases; junction bases outside the gene matches: 3. This CDR3 is 13 amino acids long. Germline CDR1 reads SGDLS; CDR2 reads YYNGEE. The CDR3 DNA follows: TGTGCCAGCGCACTAGCGGACACAGATACGCAGTATTTT. Protein product: CASALADTDTQYF.

V gene TRBV6-5 combines with J gene TRBJ1-1, with 10 bases that match TRBD1. CDR3 length equals 15 residues. The germline gives CDR1 MNHEY, CDR2 SVGAGI. The V gene end was trimmed by 5 bases and the J gene end by 10 bases; junction bases not matched to a gene: 13. The CDR3 DNA reads as TGTGCCAGCAGTCTATCCAGACAGGGGGCGCGGCGAGCTTTCTTT. It yields the protein CASSLSRQGARRAFF.

Turning to this clone: Other DNA sequences from this sample encode an identical CDR3 as well. This chain uses TRBV24-1 with TRBJ2-3; tentative D call: TRBD2 (5 bases). The CDR3 length is 14 residues. The V and J ends lost 3 bases and 3 bases respectively, with 9 bases between them. CDR1 is KGHDR, CDR2 SFDVKD, per germline. This CDR3 reads CATSDPRGTDTQYF. In nucleotides, the CDR3 is TGTGCCACCAGTGATCCCCGCGGGACAGATACGCAGTATTTT.

The genes are TRBV5-6 and TRBJ1-3; the D gene is possibly TRBD1 (5 bases). V was shortened by 0 bases and J by 1 base, with 14 bases between the two germline ends. The CDR3 sequence is 17 residues long. The germline CDR1 and CDR2 sequences are SGHDT and YYEEEE. CDR3: CASSLESGRVSGNTIYF. As DNA, the CDR3 is TGTGCCAGCAGCTTGGAGTCGGGCAGGGTTTCTGGAAACACCATATATTTT.

This chain links TRBV19 with TRBJ1-3; D unresolved. The CDR3 has 14 residues. The germline V and J ends were trimmed by 6 bases and 0 bases, with 9 bases remaining between them. Germline CDR1 is LNHDA and CDR2 is SQIVND (reference sequence). The CDR3 here is CASRISSSGNTIYF. The CDR3 DNA reads as TGTGCCAGTAGGATCTCCAGCTCTGGAAACACCATATATTTT.

In regard to this clone: A read error may account for a junction end that differs from germline. The rearrangement uses TRBV7-7 and TRBJ2-2, with TRBD2 matching 9 bases. CDR3 length: 16 amino acids. Germline V gives CDR1 SSHAT, CDR2 FNYEAQ (reference sequence). The CDR3 bases are TGTGCTAGCAGCCCCCAAATAGCGGGAGATTCCGGGGAGCTGTTTTTT. Its translation: CASSPQIAGDSGELFF. Full variable domain (missing parts from reference TRBV7-7 and TRBJ2-2): GAGVSQSPRYKVTKRGQDVTLRCDPISSHATLYWYQQALGQGPEFLTYFNYEAQPDKSGLPSDRFSAERPEGSISTLTIQRTEQRDSAMYRCASSPQIAGDSGELFFGEGSRLTVL.

The J gene is TRBJ2-3, the V gene TRBV7-3; TRBD2 matches 12 bases. Unmatched junction bases numbered 12, after V lost 5 bases and J lost 6 bases. From germline, CDR1 is SGHTA and CDR2 FQGTGA. CDR3 length equals 17 residues. CDR3 sequence (DNA): TGTGCCAGCAGCCTGGCCCGTCTAGCGGGAGGGAAGGATACGCAGTATTTT. It specifies CASSLARLAGGKDTQYF. The entire variable domain, with the rest obtained from reference TRBV7-3 and TRBJ2-3, is as follows: GAGVSQTPSNKVTEKGKYVELRCDPISGHTALYWYRQSLGQGPEFLIYFQGTGAADDSGLPNDRFFAVRPEGSVSTLKIQRTERGDSAVYLCASSLARLAGGKDTQYFGPGTRLTVL.

The chain joins TRBV7-2 to TRBJ1-3, with D uncertain. The CDR3 is made up of 15 amino acids. V lost 1 base to trimming and J lost 4 bases, with 11 bases between them. Germline lookup yields CDR1 SGHTA and CDR2 FQGNSA. In nucleotides, the CDR3 is TGTGCCAGCAGCTTAGACGGGGTCCGCGGAAACACCATATATTTT. Translating gives CASSLDGVRGNTIYF.

The V call is TRBV30, the J call TRBJ2-5, with TRBD2 matching 9 bases. There are 14 residues in the CDR3. The germline CDR1 and CDR2 sequences are GTSNPN and SVGIG (reference sequence). Trimming cost V 1 base and J 4 bases; bases outside gene matches: 4. CDR3 bases: TGTGCCTGGAGTGGACAAGCGGGAGGAGAGACCCAGTACTTC. Its protein product is CAWSGQAGGETQYF.

CDR3 region: CASSEYIYGYTF. In nucleotides, the CDR3 is TGTGCCAGCAGCGAATACATCTATGGCTACACCTTC. The chain carries TRBV2 and TRBJ1-2; D remains ambiguous. Germline assignment: CDR1 SNHLY and CDR2 FYNNEI. This CDR3 has 12 residues. The V and J ends lost 6 bases and 4 bases respectively, with 9 bases between them.

V gene TRBV28 combines with J gene TRBJ1-4, with D hard to call. Germline V lookup: CDR1 MDHEN, CDR2 SYDVKM. V was pared by 8 bases and J by 7 bases, with 5 bases between. The CDR3 length is 10 residues. The CDR3 coding sequence is TGTGCCAGCTCGGGTGAAAAACTGTTTTTT. As protein: CASSGEKLFF.

The genes are TRBV11-2 and TRBJ2-1; 10 positions match TRBD2. The CDR3 has 16 residues. The V and J ends lost 5 bases and 8 bases, in that order; junction bases with no gene match: 12. CDR1 SGHAT and CDR2 FQNNGV come from the germline V gene. The CDR3 DNA sequence: TGTGCCAGCAGCCCTAACCCTAGCGGGAGTGGTGATGAGCAGTTCTTC. Translated, it gives CASSPNPSGSGDEQFF.